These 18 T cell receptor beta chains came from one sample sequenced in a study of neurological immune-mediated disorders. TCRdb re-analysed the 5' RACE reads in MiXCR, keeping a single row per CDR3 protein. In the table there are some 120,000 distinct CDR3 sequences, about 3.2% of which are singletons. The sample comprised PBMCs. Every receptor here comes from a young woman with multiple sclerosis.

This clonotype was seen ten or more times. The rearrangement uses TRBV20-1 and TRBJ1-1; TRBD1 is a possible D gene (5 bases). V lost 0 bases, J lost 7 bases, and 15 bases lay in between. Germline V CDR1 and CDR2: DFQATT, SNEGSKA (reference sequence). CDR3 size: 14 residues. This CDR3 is CSARDWRTTFEAFF. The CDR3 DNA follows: TGCAGTGCTAGAGATTGGAGGACAACCTTTGAAGCTTTCTTT.

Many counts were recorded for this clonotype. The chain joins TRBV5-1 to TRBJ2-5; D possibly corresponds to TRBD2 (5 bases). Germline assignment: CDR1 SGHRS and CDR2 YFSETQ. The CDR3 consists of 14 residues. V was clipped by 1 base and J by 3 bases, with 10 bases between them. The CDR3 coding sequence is TGCGCCAGCAGCTTGCAACCAGCGGAAGAGACCCAGTACTTC. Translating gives CASSLQPAEETQYF. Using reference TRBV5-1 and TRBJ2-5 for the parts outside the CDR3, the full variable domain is KAGVTQTPRYLIKTRGQQVTLSCSPISGHRSVSWYQQTPGQGLQFLFEYFSETQRNKGNFPGRFSGRQFSNSRSEMNVSTLELGDSALYLCASSLQPAEETQYFGPGTRLLVL.

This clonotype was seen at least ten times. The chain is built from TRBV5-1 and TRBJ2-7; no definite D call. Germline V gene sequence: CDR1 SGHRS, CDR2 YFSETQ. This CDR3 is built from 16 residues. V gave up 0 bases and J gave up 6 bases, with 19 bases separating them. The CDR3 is CASSLAGSAEFREQYF. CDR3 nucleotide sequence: TGCGCCAGCAGCTTGGCCGGGTCAGCTGAGTTTCGCGAGCAGTACTTC.

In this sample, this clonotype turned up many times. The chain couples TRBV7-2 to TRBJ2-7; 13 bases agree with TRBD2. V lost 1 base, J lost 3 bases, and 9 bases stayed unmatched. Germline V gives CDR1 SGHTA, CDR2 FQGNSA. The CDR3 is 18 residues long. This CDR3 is CASSLGTSGGGTHYEQYF. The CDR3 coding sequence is TGTGCCAGCAGCTTAGGGACTAGCGGGGGAGGGACTCACTACGAGCAGTACTTC.

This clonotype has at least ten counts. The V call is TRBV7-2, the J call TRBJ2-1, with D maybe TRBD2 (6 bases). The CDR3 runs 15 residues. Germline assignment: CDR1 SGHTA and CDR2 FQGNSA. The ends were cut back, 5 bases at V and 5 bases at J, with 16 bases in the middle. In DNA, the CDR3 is TGTGCCAGCAGCGCCCGCGCGGGGAGGAACAATGAGCAGTTCTTC. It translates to CASSARAGRNNEQFF.

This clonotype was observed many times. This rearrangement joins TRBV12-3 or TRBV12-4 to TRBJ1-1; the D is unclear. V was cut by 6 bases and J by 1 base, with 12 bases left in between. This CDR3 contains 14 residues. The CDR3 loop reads CASSLTSPNTEAFF. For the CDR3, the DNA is TGTGCCAGCAGCCTCACTTCACCGAACACTGAAGCTTTCTTT.

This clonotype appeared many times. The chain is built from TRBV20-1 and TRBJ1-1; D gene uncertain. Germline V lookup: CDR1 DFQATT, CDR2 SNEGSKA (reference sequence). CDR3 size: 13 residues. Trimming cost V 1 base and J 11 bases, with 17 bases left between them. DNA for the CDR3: TGCAGTGCTAGAGTCGGGTTGTGGGAATCGGCTTTCTTT. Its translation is CSARVGLWESAFF.

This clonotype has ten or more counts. The CDR3: CASSYAGGLSGNTIYF. DNA of the CDR3: TGTGCCAGCAGTTACGCAGGGGGTCTCTCTGGAAACACCATATATTTT. The V gene is TRBV6-5, the J gene TRBJ1-3, with 7 bases that match TRBD1. The CDR3 spans 16 residues. Germline V lookup: CDR1 MNHEY, CDR2 SVGAGI. V shed 2 bases, J shed 0 bases, and the junction held 4 bases outside the gene matches.

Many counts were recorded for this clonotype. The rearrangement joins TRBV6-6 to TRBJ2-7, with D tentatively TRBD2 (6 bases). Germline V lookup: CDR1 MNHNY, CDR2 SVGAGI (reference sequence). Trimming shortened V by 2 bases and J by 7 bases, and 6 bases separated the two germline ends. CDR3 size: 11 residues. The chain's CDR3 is CASSYGREQYF. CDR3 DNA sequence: TGTGCCAGCAGTTACGGGAGGGAGCAGTACTTC.

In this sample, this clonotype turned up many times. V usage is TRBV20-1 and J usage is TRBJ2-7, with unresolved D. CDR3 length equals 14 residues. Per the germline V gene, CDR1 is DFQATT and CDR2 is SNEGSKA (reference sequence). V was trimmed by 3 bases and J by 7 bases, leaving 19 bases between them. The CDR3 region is CSARGSEAPSEQYF. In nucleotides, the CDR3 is TGCAGTGCTAGGGGTTCCGAGGCTCCGTCGGAGCAGTACTTC.

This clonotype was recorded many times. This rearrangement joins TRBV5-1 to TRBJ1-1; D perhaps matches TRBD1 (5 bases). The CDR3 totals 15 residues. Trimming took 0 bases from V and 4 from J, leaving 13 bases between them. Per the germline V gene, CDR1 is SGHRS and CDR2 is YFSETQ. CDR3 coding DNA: TGCGCCAGCAGCTTGGCCCCAGGGAGGGGCACTGAAGCTTTCTTT. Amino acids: CASSLAPGRGTEAFF.

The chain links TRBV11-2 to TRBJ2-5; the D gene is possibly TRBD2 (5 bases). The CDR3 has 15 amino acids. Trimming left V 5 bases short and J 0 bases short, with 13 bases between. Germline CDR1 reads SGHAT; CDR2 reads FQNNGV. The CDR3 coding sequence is TGTGCCAGCAGCCCCTGGGGAGCGTACCAAGAGACCCAGTACTTC. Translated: CASSPWGAYQETQYF.

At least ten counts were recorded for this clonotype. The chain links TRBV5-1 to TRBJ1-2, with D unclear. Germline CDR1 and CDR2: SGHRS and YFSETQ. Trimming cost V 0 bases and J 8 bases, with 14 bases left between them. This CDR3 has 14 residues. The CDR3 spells CASSLEPTSDGYTF. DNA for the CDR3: TGCGCCAGCAGCTTGGAACCTACCTCTGACGGCTACACCTTC.

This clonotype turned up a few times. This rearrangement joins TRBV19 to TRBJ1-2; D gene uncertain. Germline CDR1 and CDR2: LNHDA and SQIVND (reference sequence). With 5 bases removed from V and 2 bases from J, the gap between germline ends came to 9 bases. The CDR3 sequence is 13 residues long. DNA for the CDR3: TGTGCCAGTAGTCCGGCTCAGAACTATGGCTACACCTTC. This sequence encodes CASSPAQNYGYTF.

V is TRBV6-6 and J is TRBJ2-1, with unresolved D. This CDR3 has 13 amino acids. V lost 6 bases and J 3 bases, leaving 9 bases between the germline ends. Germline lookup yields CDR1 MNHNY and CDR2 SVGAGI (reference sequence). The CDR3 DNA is TGTGCCAGCAGACACGGTGACTACAATGAGCAGTTCTTC. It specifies CASRHGDYNEQFF.

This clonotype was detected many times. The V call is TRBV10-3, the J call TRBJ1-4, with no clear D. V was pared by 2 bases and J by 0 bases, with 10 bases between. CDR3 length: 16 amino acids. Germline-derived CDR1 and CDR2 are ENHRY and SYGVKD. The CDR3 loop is CAISESGIATNEKLFF. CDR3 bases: TGTGCCATCAGTGAGAGTGGGATTGCAACTAATGAAAAACTGTTTTTT.

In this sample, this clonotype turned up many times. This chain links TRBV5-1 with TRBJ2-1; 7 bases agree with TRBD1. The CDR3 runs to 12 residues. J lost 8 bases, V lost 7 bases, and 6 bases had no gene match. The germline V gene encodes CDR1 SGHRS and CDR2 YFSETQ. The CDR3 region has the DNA TGCGCCAGCCACAGGGGAAGCGATGAGCAGTTCTTC. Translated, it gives CASHRGSDEQFF.

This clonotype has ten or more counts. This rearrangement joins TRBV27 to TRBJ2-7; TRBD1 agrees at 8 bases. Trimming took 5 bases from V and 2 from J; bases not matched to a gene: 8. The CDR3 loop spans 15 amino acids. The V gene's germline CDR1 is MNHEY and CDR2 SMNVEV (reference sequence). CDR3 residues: CASSRTGTGAYEQYF. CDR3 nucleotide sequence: TGTGCCAGCAGTAGGACCGGGACAGGAGCCTACGAGCAGTACTTC.